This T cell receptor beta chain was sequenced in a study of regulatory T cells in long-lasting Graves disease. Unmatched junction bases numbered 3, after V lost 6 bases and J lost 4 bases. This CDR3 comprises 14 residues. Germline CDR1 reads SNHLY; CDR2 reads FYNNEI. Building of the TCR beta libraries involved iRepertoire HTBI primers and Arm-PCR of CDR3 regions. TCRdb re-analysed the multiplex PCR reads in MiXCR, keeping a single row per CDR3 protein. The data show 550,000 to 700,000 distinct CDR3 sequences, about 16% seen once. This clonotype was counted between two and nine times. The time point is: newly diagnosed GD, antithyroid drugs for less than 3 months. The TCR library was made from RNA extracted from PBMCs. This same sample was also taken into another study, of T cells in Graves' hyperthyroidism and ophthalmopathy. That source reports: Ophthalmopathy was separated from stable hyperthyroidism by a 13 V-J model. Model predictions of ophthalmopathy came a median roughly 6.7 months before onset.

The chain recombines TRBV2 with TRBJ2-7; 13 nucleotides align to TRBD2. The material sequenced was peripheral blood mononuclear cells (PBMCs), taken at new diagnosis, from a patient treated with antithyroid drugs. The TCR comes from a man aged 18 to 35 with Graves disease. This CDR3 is CASRGGLAGYEQYF. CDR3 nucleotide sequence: TGTGCCAGCAGAGGGGGACTAGCGGGATACGAGCAGTACTTC.